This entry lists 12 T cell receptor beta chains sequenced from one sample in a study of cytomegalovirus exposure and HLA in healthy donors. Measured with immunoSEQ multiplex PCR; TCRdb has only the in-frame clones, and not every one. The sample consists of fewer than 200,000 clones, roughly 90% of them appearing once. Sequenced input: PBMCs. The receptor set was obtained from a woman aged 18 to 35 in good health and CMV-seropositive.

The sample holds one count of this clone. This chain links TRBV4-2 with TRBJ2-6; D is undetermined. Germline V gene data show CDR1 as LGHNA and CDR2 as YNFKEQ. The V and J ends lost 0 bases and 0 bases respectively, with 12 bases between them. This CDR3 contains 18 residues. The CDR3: CASSQDGPRSSGANVLTF. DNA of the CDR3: TGTGCCAGCAGCCAAGATGGCCCTCGGAGCTCTGGGGCCAACGTCCTGACTTTC.

CDR3 nucleotide sequence: TGTGCCAGCAGTTTATCCCGGACAGGGCAAACTGAAGCTTTCTTT. It specifies CASSLSRTGQTEAFF. The V call is TRBV27, the J call TRBJ1-1; 8 bases align to TRBD1. The germline V gene encodes CDR1 MNHEY and CDR2 SMNVEV (reference sequence). Trimming at V came to 0 bases and at J to 5 bases, leaving 5 bases not matched to a gene. This CDR3 region has 15 residues.

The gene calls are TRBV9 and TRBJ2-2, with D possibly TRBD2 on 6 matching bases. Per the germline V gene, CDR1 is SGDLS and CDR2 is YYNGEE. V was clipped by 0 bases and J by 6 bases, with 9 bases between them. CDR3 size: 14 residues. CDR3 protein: CASSVGGVSGELFF. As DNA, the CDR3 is TGTGCCAGCAGCGTAGGCGGGGTGTCCGGGGAGCTGTTTTTT.

CDR3 coding DNA: TGTGCCAGCACTAGCGGAGTAACACAAGAGACCCAGTACTTC. It codes for CASTSGVTQETQYF. The chain is built from TRBV28 and TRBJ2-5; 7 nucleotides align to TRBD2. Germline lookup yields CDR1 MDHEN and CDR2 SYDVKM. The junction had 7 bases not matched to a gene; V was cut back by 7 bases and J by 2 bases. The CDR3 sequence is 14 residues long.

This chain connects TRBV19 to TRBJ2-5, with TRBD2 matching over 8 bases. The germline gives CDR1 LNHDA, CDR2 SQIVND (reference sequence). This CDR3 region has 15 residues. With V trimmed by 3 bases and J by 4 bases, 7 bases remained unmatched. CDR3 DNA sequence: TGTGCCAGTAGTATTGAGCGGGAGCATCGAGAGACCCAGTACTTC. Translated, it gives CASSIEREHRETQYF.

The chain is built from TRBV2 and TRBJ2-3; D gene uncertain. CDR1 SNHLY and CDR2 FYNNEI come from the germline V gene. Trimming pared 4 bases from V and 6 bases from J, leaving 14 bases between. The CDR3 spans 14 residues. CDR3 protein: CASSGSYSVDTQYF. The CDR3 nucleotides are TGTGCCAGCAGTGGATCGTACAGTGTCGATACGCAGTATTTT. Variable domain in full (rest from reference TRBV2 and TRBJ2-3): EPEVTQTPSHQVTQMGQEVILRCVPISNHLYFYWYRQILGQKVEFLVSFYNNEISEKSEIFDDQFSVERPDGSNFTLKIRSTKLEDSAMYFCASSGSYSVDTQYFGPGTRLTVL.

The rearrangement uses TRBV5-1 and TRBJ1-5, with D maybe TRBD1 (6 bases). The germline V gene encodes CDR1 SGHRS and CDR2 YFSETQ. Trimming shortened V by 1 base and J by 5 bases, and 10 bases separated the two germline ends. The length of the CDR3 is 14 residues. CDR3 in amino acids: CASSLSRGDQPQHF. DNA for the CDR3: TGCGCCAGCAGCTTGTCCAGGGGTGATCAGCCCCAGCATTTT.

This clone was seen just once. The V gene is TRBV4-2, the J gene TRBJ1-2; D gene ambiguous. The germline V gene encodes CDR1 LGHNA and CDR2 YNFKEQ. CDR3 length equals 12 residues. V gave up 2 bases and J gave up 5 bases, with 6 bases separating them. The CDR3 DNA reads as TGTGCCAGCAGCCAATCTACTTATGGCTACACCTTC. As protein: CASSQSTYGYTF.

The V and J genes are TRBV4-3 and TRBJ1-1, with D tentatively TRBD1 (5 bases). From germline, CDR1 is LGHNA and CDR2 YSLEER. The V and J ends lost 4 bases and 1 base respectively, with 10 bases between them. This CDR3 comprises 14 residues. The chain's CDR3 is CASSPGETNTEAFF. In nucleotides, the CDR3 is TGCGCCAGCAGCCCGGGGGAAACGAACACTGAAGCTTTCTTT.

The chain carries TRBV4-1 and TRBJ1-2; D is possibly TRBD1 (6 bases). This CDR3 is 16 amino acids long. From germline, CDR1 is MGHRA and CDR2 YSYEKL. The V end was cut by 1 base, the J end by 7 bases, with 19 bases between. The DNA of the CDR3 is TGCGCCAGCAGCCAAGTTTCCTCCGGGGGGCTTGGTGGCTACACCTTC. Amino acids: CASSQVSSGGLGGYTF.

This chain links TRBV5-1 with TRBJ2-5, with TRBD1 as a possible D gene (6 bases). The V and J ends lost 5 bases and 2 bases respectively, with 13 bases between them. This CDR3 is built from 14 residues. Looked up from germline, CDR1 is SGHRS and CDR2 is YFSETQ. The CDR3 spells CASSFGQPQETQYF. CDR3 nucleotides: TGCGCCAGCAGTTTTGGACAGCCGCAAGAGACCCAGTACTTC. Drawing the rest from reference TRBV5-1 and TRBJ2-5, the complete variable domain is KAGVTQTPRYLIKTRGQQVTLSCSPISGHRSVSWYQQTPGQGLQFLFEYFSETQRNKGNFPGRFSGRQFSNSRSEMNVSTLELGDSALYLCASSFGQPQETQYFGPGTRLLVL.

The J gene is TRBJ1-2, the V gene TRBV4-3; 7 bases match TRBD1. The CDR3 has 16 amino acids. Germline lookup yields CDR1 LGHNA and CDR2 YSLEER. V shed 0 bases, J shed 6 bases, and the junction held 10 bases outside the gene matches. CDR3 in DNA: TGCGCCAGCAGCCAAGATCATAAGGGGGCCCCGGATGGCTACACCTTC. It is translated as CASSQDHKGAPDGYTF.